These 3 T cell receptor beta chains came from one sample sequenced in a study of a mutant IDH1 vaccine in newly diagnosed glioma. Time point noted: week 23, last vaccination. Each dose delivered 300 ug of mutant IDH1 20-mer peptide subcutaneously with imiquimod. Sequenced by immunoSEQ multiplex PCR; TCRdb stores in-frame clones only, minus some. The table includes about 65,000 clones, approximately 85% detected once. For these TCRs, the target antigens are not known. Sequencing was performed on PBMCs, taken from a glioma patient whose treatment included an IDH1 peptide vaccine. Source of these receptors: a man aged 25 to 40 with glioma.

This clone occurred once. The gene calls are TRBV5-4 and TRBJ2-1; the D gene could be TRBD1 or TRBD2 (6 bases each). There are 17 residues in the CDR3. The V gene's germline CDR1 is SGHNT and CDR2 YYREEE (reference sequence). Between the trimmed V and J ends, which lost 0 bases and 0 bases, there was a span of 13 bases. This CDR3 reads CASSLVGRGHSYNEQFF. DNA for the CDR3: TGTGCCAGCAGCTTGGTCGGCCGGGGGCACTCCTACAATGAGCAGTTCTTC.

The genes are TRBV7-9 and TRBJ2-5, with D possibly being TRBD2 (5 bases). V was shortened by 5 bases and J by 2 bases, with 9 bases between the two germline ends. Germline CDR1 is SEHNR and CDR2 is FQNEAQ (reference sequence). The CDR3 is made up of 13 amino acids. The CDR3 here is CASSHGIQETQYF. The CDR3 bases are TGTGCCAGCAGCCACGGGATTCAAGAGACCCAGTACTTC.

This chain uses TRBV5-4 with TRBJ1-2; perhaps TRBD1 as D (6 bases). This CDR3 is 15 amino acids long. In germline, CDR1 is SGHNT, CDR2 YYREEE (reference sequence). V shed 4 bases and J shed 0 bases, with 13 bases lying between them. CDR3 sequence (DNA): TGTGCCAGCAGCGTGACAGGACGGACTAACTATGGCTACACCTTC. Translated, it gives CASSVTGRTNYGYTF.